A selection of T cell receptor beta chains follows, all from one sample in a study of cytomegalovirus exposure and HLA in healthy donors. The assay was immunoSEQ multiplex PCR, and TCRdb's table has in-frame clones only and misses some. The sample includes more than 55,000 clones. The specimen sequenced was PBMCs. Every receptor here comes from a middle-aged woman in good health and CMV-seropositive. Each CDR3 is given with its conserved first and last residue. A D gene is named only where the DNA matches it firmly. Expanded clones are given a class, and other clones once, few, many or no size at all.

j_gene,d_gene,abundance,v_gene,CDR3aa,CDR3nt
TRBJ2-7,TRBD2,NA,TRBV9,CASSVGLAGGYEQYF,TGTGCCAGCAGCGTCGGACTAGCGGGAGGCTACGAGCAGTACTTC
TRBJ1-2,NA,NA,TRBV5-5,CASSLDRFNYGYTF,TGTGCCAGCAGCTTGGACAGGTTTAACTATGGCTACACCTTC
TRBJ2-5,NA,NA,TRBV5-1,CASSWGGSYRVDMEQYF,TGCGCCAGCAGCTGGGGGGGGAGTTACAGGGTAGATATGGAGCAGTACTTC
TRBJ2-5,NA,NA,TRBV21-1,CASSNVLEGEQETQYF,TGTGCCAGCAGCAATGTGTTGGAAGGAGAACAAGAGACCCAGTACTTC
TRBJ2-6,TRBD2,NA,TRBV10-3,CAIRTGGANSGANVLTF,TGTGCCATCAGGACGGGGGGGGCGAACTCTGGGGCCAACGTCCTGACTTTC
TRBJ1-2,NA,NA,TRBV6-5,CASSAQNSYGYTF,TGTGCCAGCAGTGCACAGAACTCTTATGGCTACACCTTC
TRBJ2-7,TRBD1,NA,TRBV6-1,CASSGIRTGAEQYF,TGTGCCAGCAGCGGGATAAGGACAGGCGCCGAGCAGTACTTC
TRBJ2-7,TRBD1,NA,TRBV6-5,CASSYSTGNRYEQYF,TGTGCCAGCAGTTACTCGACAGGGAATAGGTACGAGCAGTACTTC
TRBJ1-4,NA,NA,TRBV7-8,CASSLAQGLNEKLFF,TGTGCCAGCAGCTTAGCACAGGGCCTAAATGAAAAACTGTTTTTT
TRBJ1-2,NA,NA,TRBV9,CASSSRGGVGGYTF,TGTGCCAGCAGCTCTCGGGGGGGAGTGGGTGGCTACACCTTC
TRBJ2-2,NA,medium-sized,TRBV6-4,CASRPGNTGELFF,TGTGCCAGCAGGCCAGGAAACACCGGGGAGCTGTTTTTT
TRBJ2-5,NA,NA,TRBV7-9,CASAGGAGRQETQYF,TGTGCCAGCGCCGGTGGAGCGGGTCGTCAAGAGACCCAGTACTTC
TRBJ1-2,NA,NA,TRBV6-5,CASKTIPPGGYTF,TGTGCCAGCAAGACCATTCCCCCAGGGGGCTACACCTTC
TRBJ2-3,TRBD2,NA,TRBV6-5,CASSLAAGGTDTQYF,TGTGCCAGCAGTCTGGCAGCGGGGGGAACAGATACGCAGTATTTT
TRBJ1-1,TRBD1,NA,TRBV5-4,CASSPGQGVDTEAFF,TGTGCCAGCAGCCCGGGACAGGGGGTGGACACTGAAGCTTTCTTT
TRBJ2-1,TRBD2,NA,TRBV7-3,CASSLGSGMGEQFF,TGTGCCAGCAGCTTAGGTAGCGGGATGGGTGAGCAGTTCTTC
TRBJ2-5,TRBD2,NA,TRBV15,CATSRVHGRKRETQYF,TGTGCCACCAGCAGAGTTCACGGGAGGAAGAGAGAGACCCAGTACTTC
TRBJ2-7,NA,NA,TRBV19,CASSPTGTLYEQYF,TGTGCCAGTAGTCCGACCGGGACACTCTACGAGCAGTACTTC
TRBJ2-1,TRBD2,NA,TRBV4-1,CASSRLPSLAGGPNEQFF,TGCGCCAGCAGTCGTCTCCCCTCGCTAGCGGGAGGGCCGAATGAGCAGTTCTTC
TRBJ2-7,TRBD1,NA,TRBV2,CASSIDRERSYEQYF,TGTGCCAGCAGCATTGACAGGGAACGCTCCTACGAGCAGTACTTC
TRBJ2-2,NA,NA,TRBV5-1,CASSLVGYTGELFF,TGCGCCAGCAGCTTGGTCGGGTACACCGGGGAGCTGTTTTTT
TRBJ1-4,NA,NA,TRBV5-1,CASSPTNREEKLFF,TGCGCCAGCAGCCCGACAAACCGGGAAGAAAAACTGTTTTTT
TRBJ1-1,NA,NA,TRBV7-2,CASSSEDSALEAFF,TGTGCCAGCAGCTCGGAGGACAGCGCTCTTGAAGCTTTCTTT
TRBJ2-3,NA,NA,TRBV7-6,CASSLTGITADTQYF,TGTGCCAGCAGTTTGACAGGTATTACCGCAGATACGCAGTATTTT
TRBJ1-2,NA,medium-sized,TRBV5-6,CASSFDSPYGYTF,TGTGCCAGCAGCTTCGACAGTCCCTATGGCTACACCTTC
TRBJ1-4,NA,NA,TRBV5-6,CASTHSILGRTNEKLFF,TGTGCCAGCACCCACTCAATTCTCGGACGGACTAATGAAAAACTGTTCTTT
TRBJ2-7,TRBD2,NA,TRBV5-1,CASSLEGLAGASEQYF,TGCGCCAGCAGCTTGGAGGGACTAGCGGGAGCTAGCGAGCAGTACTTC
TRBJ1-2,NA,NA,TRBV19,CASSSPTGTYGYTF,TGTGCCAGTAGTTCTCCGACAGGCACCTATGGCTACACCTTC
TRBJ2-1,TRBD2,NA,TRBV7-6,CASSHGLAEYNEQFF,TGTGCCAGCAGCCACGGACTAGCGGAATACAATGAGCAGTTCTTC
TRBJ1-5,TRBD1,NA,TRBV5-1,CASSLGPGQDNQPQHF,TGCGCCAGCAGCTTGGGTCCCGGACAGGACAATCAGCCCCAGCATTTT
TRBJ2-2,TRBD1,NA,TRBV9,CASSSTGTGTGELFF,TGTGCCAGCAGTTCAACCGGGACAGGCACCGGGGAGCTGTTTTTT
TRBJ1-5,TRBD1,NA,TRBV7-9,CASSPGQISNQPQHF,TGTGCCAGCAGCCCGGGACAGATTTCAAATCAGCCCCAGCATTTT
TRBJ2-3,TRBD2,NA,TRBV2,CASTTSGDTQYF,TGTGCCAGTACGACTAGCGGAGATACGCAGTATTTT
TRBJ2-3,TRBD2,NA,TRBV27,CASSLAGTSGTDTQYF,TGTGCCAGCAGTTTGGCCGGGACTAGCGGCACAGATACGCAGTATTTT
TRBJ1-2,TRBD1,NA,TRBV29-1,CSVEQGAENYGYTF,TGCAGCGTGGAACAGGGGGCTGAGAACTATGGCTACACCTTC